A selection of T cell receptor beta chains follows, all from one sample in a study of blood T cell repertoires in COVID-19. Profiling relied on immunoSEQ multiplex PCR, and the TCRdb table lists in-frame clones only, not all of them. This repertoire shows over 200,000 clones, less than 85% found once; its top ten account for about 19%. Sample: PBMCs or T cells enriched from blood (not recorded which). The origin of the receptors is a man aged 35 to 55 who had recovered from COVID-19. Each CDR3 is given with its conserved first and last residue. D genes are given only for firm matches. Only some rows state a clone size, as once, few, many or a class for expanded clones.

v_gene,abundance,j_gene,d_gene,CDR3aa,CDR3nt
TRBV23-1,.,TRBJ2-7,.,CASRPGTFVTYEQYF,TGCGCCAGCAGGCCCGGGACATTCGTAACCTACGAGCAGTACTTC
TRBV4-1,.,TRBJ2-1,TRBD2,CASSFSGNYNEQFF,TGCGCCAGCAGCTTTAGCGGGAACTACAATGAGCAGTTCTTC
TRBV9,.,TRBJ2-7,.,CASSPRQSSYEQYF,TGTGCCAGCAGCCCCCGACAAAGCTCCTACGAGCAGTACTTC
TRBV6-5,.,TRBJ2-3,.,CASRDVGGTDTQYF,TGTGCCAGCAGGGACGTAGGGGGCACAGATACGCAGTATTTT
TRBV11-2,.,TRBJ2-7,TRBD1,CASSLALGQGKRYEQYF,TGTGCCAGCAGCTTAGCACTTGGACAGGGGAAAAGATACGAGCAGTACTTC
TRBV6-5,.,TRBJ1-3,TRBD1,CAGQGGDSGNTIYF,TGTGCCGGACAGGGGGGGGACTCTGGAAACACCATATATTTT
TRBV5-6,.,TRBJ1-5,.,CASSLGVNQPQHF,TGTGCCAGCAGCCTAGGAGTAAATCAGCCCCAGCATTTT
TRBV5-6,.,TRBJ2-7,.,CASSLDRAQQYF,TGTGCCAGCAGCTTGGACAGGGCCCAGCAGTACTTC
TRBV13,.,TRBJ2-5,.,CASSLSSGKTQYF,TGTGCCAGCAGCTTATCCTCCGGGAAGACCCAGTACTTC
TRBV19,.,TRBJ1-2,.,CASTLGLGIYGYTF,TGTGCCAGTACACTGGGGCTAGGGATCTATGGCTACACCTTC
TRBV25-1,.,TRBJ2-1,TRBD1,CASGEQGAFFNEQFF,TGTGCCAGCGGGGAACAGGGGGCGTTTTTTAATGAGCAGTTCTTC
TRBV10-3,.,TRBJ1-6,.,CAISDGRQPNSPLHF,TGTGCCATCAGTGATGGCAGGCAGCCTAATTCACCCCTCCACTTT
TRBV20-1,once,TRBJ2-7,.,CTRLVSYEQYF,TGCACAAGACTAGTTTCCTACGAGCAGTACTTC
TRBV7-2,.,TRBJ2-1,.,CASSWKQGLANYNEQFF,TGTGCCAGCAGCTGGAAACAGGGTCTGGCGAACTACAATGAGCAGTTCTTC